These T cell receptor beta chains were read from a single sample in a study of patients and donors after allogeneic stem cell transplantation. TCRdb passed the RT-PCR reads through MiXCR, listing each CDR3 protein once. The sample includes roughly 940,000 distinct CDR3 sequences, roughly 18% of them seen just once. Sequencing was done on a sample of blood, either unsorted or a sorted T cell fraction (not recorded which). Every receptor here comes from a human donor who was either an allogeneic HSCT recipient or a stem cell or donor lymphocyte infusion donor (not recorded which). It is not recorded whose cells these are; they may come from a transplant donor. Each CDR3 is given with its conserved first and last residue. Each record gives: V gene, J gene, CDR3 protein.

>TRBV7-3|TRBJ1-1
CASSLRDSGTEAFF
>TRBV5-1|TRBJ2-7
CASSLAPANKDEQYF
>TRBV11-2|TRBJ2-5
CASSFYQGQGAFLETQYF
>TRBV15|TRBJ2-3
CATSRDAGARTQYF
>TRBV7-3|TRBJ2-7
CASSLRLGAEQYF
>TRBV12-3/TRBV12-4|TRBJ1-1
CASITGILGTEAFF
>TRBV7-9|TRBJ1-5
CASSFYPGDNQPQHF
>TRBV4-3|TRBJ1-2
CASSHGPLYGYTF
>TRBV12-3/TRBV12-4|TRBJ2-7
CASSLAPGSYEQYF
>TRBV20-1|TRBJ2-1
CSAEKGQVEQFF
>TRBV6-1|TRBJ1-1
CASSHKKNTEAFF
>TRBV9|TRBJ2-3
CASSFEDRGVVITDTQYF
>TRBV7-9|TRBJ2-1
CASSLETGGSYNEQFF
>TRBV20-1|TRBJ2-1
CSARDPSGGADEQFF
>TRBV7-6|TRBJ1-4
CASSLVGQGNEKLFF
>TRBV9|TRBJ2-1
CASSVDPGRARNEQFF
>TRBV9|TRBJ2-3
CASSVMSRSTDTQYF
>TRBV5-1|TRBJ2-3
CASSIDRGQDTQYF
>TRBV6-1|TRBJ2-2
CASSRSFGLNTGELFF
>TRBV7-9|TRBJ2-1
CASSLQTGEVFNEQFF
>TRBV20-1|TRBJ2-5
CSGLEGTEETQYF
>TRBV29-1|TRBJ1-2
CSVGGPTNYGYTF
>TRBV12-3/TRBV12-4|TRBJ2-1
CASSGWTSVGDNEQFF
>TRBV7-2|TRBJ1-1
CASSLAQGTEAFF
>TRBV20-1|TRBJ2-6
CSARGVRAYSGANVLTF
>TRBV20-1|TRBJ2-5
CSARGSGSQGRETQYF
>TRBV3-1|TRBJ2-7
CASSSSGTGGEQYF
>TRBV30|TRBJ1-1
CAWSVLLNTEAFF
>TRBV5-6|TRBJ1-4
CASSLEGLNEQLFF
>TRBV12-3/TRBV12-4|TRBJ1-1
CASSGDTRRNTEAFF
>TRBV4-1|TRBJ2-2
CASSQYRDKQPGELFF
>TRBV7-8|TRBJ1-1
CASSLQGGNEAFF
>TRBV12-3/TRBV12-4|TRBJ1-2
CASSSAGLPYYGYTF
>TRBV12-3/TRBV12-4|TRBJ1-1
CASISGDGEAFF
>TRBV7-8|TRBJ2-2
CASSLRVWGPRSEELFF
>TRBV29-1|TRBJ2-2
CSVDGPSGELFF
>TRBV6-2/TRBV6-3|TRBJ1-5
CASSYGRRNQPQHF
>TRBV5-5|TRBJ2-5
CASTRTTGGGETQYF
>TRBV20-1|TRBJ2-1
CSARRGSSSYNEQFF
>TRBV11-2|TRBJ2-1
CASSPPGSFSFYNEQFF
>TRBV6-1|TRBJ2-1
CASSEPGKRESHEQFF
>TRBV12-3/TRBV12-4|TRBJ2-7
CASRRDLRGEQYF
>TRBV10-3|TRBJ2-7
CAISSTPYEQYF
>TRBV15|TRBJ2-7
CATSNGGTGVYEQYF
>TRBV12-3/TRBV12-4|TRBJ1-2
CASSLVRGARDGYTF
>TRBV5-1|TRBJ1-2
CASSLGQGSTNYGYTF
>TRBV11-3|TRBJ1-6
CASSFGFSGNSPLHF
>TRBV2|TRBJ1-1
CASSEDRGRVSTEAFF
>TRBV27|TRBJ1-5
CASSWTGVNQPQHF
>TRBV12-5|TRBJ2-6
CASGPGLRPSGANVLTF
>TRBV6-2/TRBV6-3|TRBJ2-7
CASRLDRSYEQYF
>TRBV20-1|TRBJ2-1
CSATGGSVPYNEQFF
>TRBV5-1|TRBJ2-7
CASSGSGQGPAEQYF
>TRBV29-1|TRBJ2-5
CSVGLDNLKTQYF
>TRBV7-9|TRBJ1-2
CASSLGYGRYGYTF
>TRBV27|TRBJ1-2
CASSYSGGVLRGYTF
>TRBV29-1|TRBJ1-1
CSVDRTGLNTEAFF